The clone carrying this T cell receptor beta chain was observed a handful of times. Its cognate antigen is unknown. The data derive from a study of T-cell memory formation after mild COVID-19. Overall study results and limits: CD4+ clones that contracted lay mainly in CM and EM; CD8+ ones lay in EMRA. Day 15 to 85 contracting clones showed balanced CD4/CD8; day 15 to 37 expanders favored CD4+. Pre-infection memory carried some responding clones, suggesting that cross-reactive memory joined.

Trimming pared 1 base from V and 4 bases from J, leaving 14 bases between. Germline CDR1 is SGHVS and CDR2 is FQNEAQ. CDR3 length equals 15 residues. TCRdb used MiXCR to reprocess the 5' RACE reads, holding one entry per CDR3 protein. The data show hundreds of thousands of distinct CDR3 sequences, about 15% seen once. This chain uses TRBV7-8 with TRBJ2-7; either TRBD1 or TRBD2 may fit D (5 bases each). Sample: PBMCs or a T cell subset sorted from them (not recorded which). This TCR was sampled from a man between 18 and 29 years old who had mild COVID-19 (a few samples of this study predate the infection). Cell type and time point are not known. This CDR3 is CASSLGGVDFYEQYV. For the CDR3, the DNA is TGTGCCAGCAGCTTAGGAGGGGTCGACTTTTACGAGCAGTACGTC.